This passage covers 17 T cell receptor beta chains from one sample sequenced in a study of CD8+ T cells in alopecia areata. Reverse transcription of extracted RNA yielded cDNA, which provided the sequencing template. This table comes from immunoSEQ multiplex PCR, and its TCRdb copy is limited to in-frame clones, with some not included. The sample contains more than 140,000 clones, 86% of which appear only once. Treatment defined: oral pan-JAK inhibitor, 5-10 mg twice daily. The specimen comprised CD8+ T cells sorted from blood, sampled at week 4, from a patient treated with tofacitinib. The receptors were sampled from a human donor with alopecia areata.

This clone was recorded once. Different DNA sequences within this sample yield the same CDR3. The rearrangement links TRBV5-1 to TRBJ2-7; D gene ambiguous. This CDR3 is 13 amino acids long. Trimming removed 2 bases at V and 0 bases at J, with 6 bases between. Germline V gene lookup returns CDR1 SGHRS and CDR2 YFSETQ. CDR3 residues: CASSLTSSYEQYF. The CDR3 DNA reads TGCGCCAGCAGCTTAACGAGCTCCTACGAGCAGTACTTC.

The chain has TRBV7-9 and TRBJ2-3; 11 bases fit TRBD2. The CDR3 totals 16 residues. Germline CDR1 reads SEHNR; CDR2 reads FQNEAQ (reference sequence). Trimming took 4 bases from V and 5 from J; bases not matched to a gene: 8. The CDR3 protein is CASSYHSGRGGDTQYF. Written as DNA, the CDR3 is TGTGCCAGCAGCTACCATAGCGGGAGGGGGGGAGATACGCAGTATTTT.

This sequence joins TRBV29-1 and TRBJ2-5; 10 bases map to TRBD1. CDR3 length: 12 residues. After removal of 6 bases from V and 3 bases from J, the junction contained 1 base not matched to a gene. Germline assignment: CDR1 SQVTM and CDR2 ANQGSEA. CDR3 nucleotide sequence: TGCAGCGTCGGGACAGGGGAAGAGACCCAGTACTTC. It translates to CSVGTGEETQYF.

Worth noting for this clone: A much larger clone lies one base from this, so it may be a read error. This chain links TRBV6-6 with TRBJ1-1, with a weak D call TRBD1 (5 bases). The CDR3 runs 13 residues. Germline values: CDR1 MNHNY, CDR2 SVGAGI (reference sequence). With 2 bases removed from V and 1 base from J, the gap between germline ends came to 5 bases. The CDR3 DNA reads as TGTGCCAGCAGTTACGGGGGGAACACTGAAGCTTTCTTT. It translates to CASSYGGNTEAFF.

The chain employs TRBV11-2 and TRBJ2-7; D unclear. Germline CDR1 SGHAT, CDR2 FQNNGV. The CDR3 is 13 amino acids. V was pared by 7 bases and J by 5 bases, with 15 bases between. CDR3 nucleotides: TGTGCCAGCACCCGTTCCGGGTCCCACGAGCAGTACTTC. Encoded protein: CASTRSGSHEQYF.

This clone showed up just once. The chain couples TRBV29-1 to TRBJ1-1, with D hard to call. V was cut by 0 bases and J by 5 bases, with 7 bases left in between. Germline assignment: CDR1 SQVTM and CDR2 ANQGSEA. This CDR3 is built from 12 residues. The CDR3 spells CSVEDRRTEAFF. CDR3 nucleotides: TGCAGCGTTGAAGATCGACGGACTGAAGCTTTCTTT.

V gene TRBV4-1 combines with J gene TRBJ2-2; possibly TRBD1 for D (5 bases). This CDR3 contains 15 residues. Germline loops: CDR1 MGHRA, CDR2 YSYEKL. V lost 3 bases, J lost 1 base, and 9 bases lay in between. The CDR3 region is CASSQGPGNTGELFF. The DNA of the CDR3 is TGCGCCAGCAGCCAGGGGCCAGGGAACACCGGGGAGCTGTTTTTT.

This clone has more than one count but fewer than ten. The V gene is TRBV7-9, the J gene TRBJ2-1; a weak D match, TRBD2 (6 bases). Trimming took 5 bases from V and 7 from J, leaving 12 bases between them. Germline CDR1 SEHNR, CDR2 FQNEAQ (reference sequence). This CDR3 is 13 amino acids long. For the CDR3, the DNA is TGTGCCAGCAGCCGTGGCCTAGCGAATGAGCAGTTCTTC. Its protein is CASSRGLANEQFF.

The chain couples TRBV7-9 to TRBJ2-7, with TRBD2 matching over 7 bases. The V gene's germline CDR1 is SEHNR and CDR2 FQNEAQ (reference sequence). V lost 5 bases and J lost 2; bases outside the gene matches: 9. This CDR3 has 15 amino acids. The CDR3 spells CASSRPGLPAYEQYF. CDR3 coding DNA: TGTGCCAGCAGCAGACCGGGACTACCAGCCTACGAGCAGTACTTC.

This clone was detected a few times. The CDR3, as DNA: TGTGCCAGCAGCTTAGAAGAACAGACCCAGTACTTC. It codes for CASSLEEQTQYF. The rearrangement joins TRBV7-9 to TRBJ2-5; D not certain. This CDR3 has 12 residues. Trimming left V 1 base short and J 6 bases short, with 6 bases between. Germline values: CDR1 SEHNR, CDR2 FQNEAQ (reference sequence).

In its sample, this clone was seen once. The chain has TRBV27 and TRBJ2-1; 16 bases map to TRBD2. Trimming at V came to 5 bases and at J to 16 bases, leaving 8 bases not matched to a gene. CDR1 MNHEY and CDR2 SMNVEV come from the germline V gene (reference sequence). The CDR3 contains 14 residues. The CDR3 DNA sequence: TGTGCCAGCAGTCCCGGGACTAGCGGGAGGGCCAGATTCTTC. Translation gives CASSPGTSGRARFF.

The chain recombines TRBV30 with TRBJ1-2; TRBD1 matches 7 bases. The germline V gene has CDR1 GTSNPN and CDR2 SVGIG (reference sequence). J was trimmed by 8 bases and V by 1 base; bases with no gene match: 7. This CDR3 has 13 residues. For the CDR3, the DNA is TGTGCCTGGAGTGAGGGGGCACGCGGGGGCTACACCTTC. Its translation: CAWSEGARGGYTF. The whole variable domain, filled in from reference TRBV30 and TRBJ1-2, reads SQTIHQWPATLVQPVGSPLSLECTVEGTSNPNLYWYRQAAGRGLQLLFYSVGIGQISSEVPQNLSASRPQDRQFILSSKKLLLSDSGFYLCAWSEGARGGYTFGSGTRLTVV.

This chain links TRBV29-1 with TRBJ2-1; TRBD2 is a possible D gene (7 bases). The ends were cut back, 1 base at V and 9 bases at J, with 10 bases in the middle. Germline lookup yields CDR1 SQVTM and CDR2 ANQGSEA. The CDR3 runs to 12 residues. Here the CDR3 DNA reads TGCAGCGTTGAAGCGGGGGGCCTTGAGCAGTTCTTC. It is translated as CSVEAGGLEQFF.

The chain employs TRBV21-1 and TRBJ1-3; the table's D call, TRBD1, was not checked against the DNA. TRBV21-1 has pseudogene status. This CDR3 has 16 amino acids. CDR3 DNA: TGTGCCAGCAGCCCCGAATTGAGGGGGACTGGAAACACCATATATTTT. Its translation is CASSPELRGTGNTIYF.

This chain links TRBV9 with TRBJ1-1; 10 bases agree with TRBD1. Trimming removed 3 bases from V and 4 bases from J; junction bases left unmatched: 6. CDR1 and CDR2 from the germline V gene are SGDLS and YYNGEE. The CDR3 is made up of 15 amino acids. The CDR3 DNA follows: TGTGCCAGCAGCGCGGGACAGGGGCCCGGCACTGAAGCTTTCTTT. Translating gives CASSAGQGPGTEAFF.

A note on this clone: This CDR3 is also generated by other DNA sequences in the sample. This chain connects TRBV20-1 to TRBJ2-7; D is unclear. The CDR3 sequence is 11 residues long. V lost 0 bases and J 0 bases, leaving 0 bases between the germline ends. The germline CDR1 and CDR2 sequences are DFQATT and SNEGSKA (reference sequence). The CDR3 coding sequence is TGCAGTGCTAGAGACTCCTACGAGCAGTACTTC. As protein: CSARDSYEQYF.

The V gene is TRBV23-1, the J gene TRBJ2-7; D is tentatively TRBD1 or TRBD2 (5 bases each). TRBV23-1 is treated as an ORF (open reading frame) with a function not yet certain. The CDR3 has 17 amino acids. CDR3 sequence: CAPRSAASWGNSYEQYF. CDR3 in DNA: TGCGCGCCACGATCCGCCGCCTCATGGGGGAATAGCTACGAGCAGTACTTC.